Included here is one T cell receptor beta chain sequence, with context. Clones were sequenced by immunoSEQ multiplex PCR, and TCRdb holds only the in-frame ones, with some missing. There are about 2.3 million clones in the sample; about 90% occur only once, and 0.3% to 0.45% lies in the top ten. This entry is derived from a study of shared clonotypes between healthy human individuals. V lost 5 bases to trimming and J lost 0 bases, with 6 bases between them. This CDR3 comprises 12 residues. The germline V gene has CDR1 GTSNPN and CDR2 SVGIG (reference sequence). The TCR originated in a man between 18 and 35 years old in good health. Some clones in this sample may be carry-over from other donors' samples. V is TRBV30 and J is TRBJ2-3; the D is unclear. Material: naive CD4+ T cells from PBMCs. Subset here: CD45RA+ positively selected. The CDR3 spells CAWRPSTDTQYF. The CDR3 DNA reads TGTGCCTGGCGCCCTAGCACAGATACGCAGTATTTT.